This T cell receptor (beta chain) was identified during a study of T cells in Graves' hyperthyroidism and ophthalmopathy. Study summary: At initial diagnosis, before any treatment had begun, peripheral blood was obtained.

Amplification targeted TCR beta CDR3 regions from RNA transcripts. RT-PCR in the first round (using the HTBI primer set) targeted the TCR CDR3. Using its own MiXCR run on the multiplex PCR reads, TCRdb lists one record per CDR3 protein. The sample has around 340,000 distinct CDR3 sequences, 14% seen once. Stable disease denoted Graves' hyperthyroidism without ophthalmopathy progression within 18 months. Patients aged 18 to 65 had newly diagnosed hyperthyroidism of under 2 months' duration. Germline V gene sequence: CDR1 MNHNS, CDR2 SASEGT. V dropped 2 bases and J dropped 6 bases, with 7 bases sitting between them. The CDR3 covers 13 residues.

This clonotype originated in a woman in her thirties with Graves' hyperthyroidism. The sample comprised blood. The chain links TRBV6-1 to TRBJ2-2; D unresolved. The chain's CDR3 is CASSERGAGELFF. The CDR3 DNA sequence: TGTGCCAGCAGTGAACGTGGGGCCGGGGAGCTGTTTTTT.